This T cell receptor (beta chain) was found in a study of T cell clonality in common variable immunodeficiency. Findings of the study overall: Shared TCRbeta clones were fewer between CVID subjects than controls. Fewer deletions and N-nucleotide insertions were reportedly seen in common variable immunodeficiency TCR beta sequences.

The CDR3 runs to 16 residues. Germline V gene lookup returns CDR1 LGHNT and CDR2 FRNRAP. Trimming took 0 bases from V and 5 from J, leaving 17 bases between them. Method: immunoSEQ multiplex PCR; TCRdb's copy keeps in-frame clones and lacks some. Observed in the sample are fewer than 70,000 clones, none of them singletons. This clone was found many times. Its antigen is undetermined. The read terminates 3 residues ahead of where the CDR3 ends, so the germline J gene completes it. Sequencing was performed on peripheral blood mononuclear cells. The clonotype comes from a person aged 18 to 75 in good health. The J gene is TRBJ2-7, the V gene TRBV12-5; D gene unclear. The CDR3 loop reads CASGLVYGRQVNEQYF. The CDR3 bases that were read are TGTGCTAGTGGTTTGGTATACGGCCGGCAGGTAAACGAG.